Sequencing of this TCR beta chain was carried out in a study of T cells in Graves' hyperthyroidism and ophthalmopathy. There were TCR beta CDR3 regions amplified from RNA transcripts. First-round RT-PCR with HTBI primers amplified the TCR CDR3 region. In TCRdb, the multiplex PCR reads were re-called with MiXCR into one record per CDR3 protein. The table lists fewer than 450,000 distinct CDR3 sequences, roughly 15% of them singletons. The CDR3 is 14 residues long. The V and J ends lost 5 bases and 1 base respectively, with 11 bases between them. This clonotype was picked up many times. Its target is not known. Study results and limitations: In blood, most of the thyroid clonotypes expanded above 0.001 were also present.

The sample consisted of blood. V gene TRBV12-3 or TRBV12-4 combines with J gene TRBJ2-5; no definite D call. The receptor was derived from a woman aged 60 to 75 with Graves' ophthalmopathy. CDR3: CASSRKMVQETQYF. The CDR3, as DNA: TGTGCCAGCAGTCGGAAGATGGTCCAAGAGACCCAGTACTTC.